The clone carrying this TCR beta chain came up once. Its target is unknown. The sample comes from a study of graft-versus-host responses after intestinal transplantation. Notes on the study in general: Researchers found GvH clones in recipient marrow, and some showed up first in ileum or blood.

Method: immunoSEQ multiplex PCR; TCRdb's copy keeps in-frame clones and lacks some. The sample shows approximately 90,000 clones, over 80% of them seen only once. The germline V and J ends were trimmed by 0 bases and 6 bases, with 7 bases remaining between them. The CDR3 is 13 residues long. Germline loops: CDR1 MRHNA, CDR2 SNTAGT. The source is a human donor who received an intestinal transplant. The genes are TRBV6-4 and TRBJ2-3; no clear D gene. The starting material was unstimulated CD8+ T cells sorted from spleen or lymph node cells, obtained before intestinal transplant. The CDR3 sequence: CASSDSPSDTQYF. CDR3 in DNA: TGTGCCAGCAGTGACTCCCCCTCGGATACGCAGTATTTT.